One T cell receptor (beta chain) is described in this entry. Study processing details: Reference gene primer amplification in the assay estimated nucleated cell counts. The protocol was immunoSEQ multiplex PCR, while the TCRdb copy is restricted to in-frame clones and leaves out a portion. For V, J and clone size, that table is used; D and trimming come from the DNA. The sample holds 15,000 to 20,000 clones, over 75% seen once. The data derive from a study of blood T cell repertoires in COVID-19. Background on the study: Samples came from the United States, Italy and Spain, spanning acute and convalescent COVID-19. Sources were T cells, B-cell-depleted T cells, or PBMCs; the material itself was cDNA or gDNA.

V lost 1 base, J lost 7 bases, and 8 bases lay in between. The CDR3 extends over 13 amino acids. CDR1 and CDR2 from the germline V gene are SGHTS and YDEGEE. The clonotype originates from a man aged 40-49 years with active or convalescent COVID-19. The chain is built from TRBV5-8 and TRBJ1-4, with TRBD1 as a possible D gene (5 bases). The sequenced sample consisted of peripheral blood. The DNA of the CDR3 is TGTGCCAGCAGCTTGACAGGCCCTGAAAAACTGTTTTTT. Encoded protein: CASSLTGPEKLFF. The full variable domain, rest sourced from reference TRBV5-8 and TRBJ1-4, is EAGVTQSPTHLIKTRGQQATLRCSPISGHTSVYWYQQALGLGLQFLLWYDEGEERNRGNFPPRFSGRQFPNYSSELNVNALELEDSALYLCASSLTGPEKLFFGSGTQLSVL.